The following is a T cell receptor (beta chain) sequence with its context. The V and J ends lost 0 bases and 7 bases, in that order; junction bases with no gene match: 5. CDR1 is SGHNT and CDR2 is YYREEE in the germline V gene (reference sequence). The CDR3 is 14 residues long. These data come from a study of blood T cell repertoires in COVID-19. Background on the study: Specimens from acute and convalescent COVID-19 originated in the United States, Italy and Spain. T cells, B-cell-depleted T cells, or PBMCs supplied cDNA or gDNA.

Per the study methods: Amplification of reference gene primers was used by the study to estimate nucleated cell counts. Measured with immunoSEQ multiplex PCR; TCRdb has only the in-frame clones, and not every one. The DNA was the basis for D and trimming; V, J and clone size are from that table. The sample lists about 130,000 clones; 80% to 90% were seen once. Input material: peripheral blood. V gene TRBV5-4 combines with J gene TRBJ1-1, with 8 bases that match TRBD1. The TCR originated in a human donor in a cohort sampled during active COVID-19. CDR3 sequence (DNA): TGTGCCAGCAGCTTGGGGGGGACAGGTCTTGAAGCTTTCTTT. It codes for CASSLGGTGLEAFF.